These T cell receptor beta chains were read from a single sample in a study of OX40 agonist ivuxolimab in advanced cancers. TCRdb's table, derived via immunoSEQ multiplex PCR, lists solely in-frame clones and lacks some. The data contain approximately 80,000 clones, less than 95% of them singletons. Sequences were derived from CD4+ or CD8+ T cells sorted from blood, sampled in a trial of the OX40 agonist ivuxolimab. The receptors come from an adult with an advanced solid tumor such as melanoma, head and neck, liver or kidney cancer. The CDR3 runs from the conserved cysteine through the conserved F or W. The order of the fields is J gene, V gene, CDR3 protein.

j_gene: TRBJ2-7
v_gene: TRBV28
CDR3aa: CASSLTSGGLFLQYF

j_gene: TRBJ1-3
v_gene: TRBV28
CDR3aa: CASSLWDSGNTIYF

j_gene: TRBJ1-3
v_gene: TRBV18
CDR3aa: CASSPRQARSGNTIYF

j_gene: TRBJ2-3
v_gene: TRBV6-6
CDR3aa: CASSYPTGVGTDTQYF

j_gene: TRBJ1-2
v_gene: TRBV9
CDR3aa: CASSVGEGTGYTF

j_gene: TRBJ1-5
v_gene: TRBV18
CDR3aa: CASSPIQGNQPQHF

j_gene: TRBJ1-5
v_gene: TRBV5-5
CDR3aa: CASSFSGDSNQPQHF

j_gene: TRBJ2-3
v_gene: TRBV9
CDR3aa: CASSVAAGGREDTQYF

j_gene: TRBJ2-2
v_gene: TRBV19
CDR3aa: CASSIATGTGELFF

j_gene: TRBJ1-1
v_gene: TRBV5-8
CDR3aa: CASSRREGWNTEAFF

j_gene: TRBJ1-3
v_gene: TRBV18
CDR3aa: CASSPRQGGDTIYF

j_gene: TRBJ1-2
v_gene: TRBV6-5
CDR3aa: CASSYSMNRRADGYTF

j_gene: TRBJ2-3
v_gene: TRBV6-1
CDR3aa: CASSYGTGTQYF